Here is one T cell receptor (beta chain) with its context. Its antigen is not known. An end of the junction differs from the germline gene, which may be a read error. These data originate in a study of T cell responses to AZD1222 COVID-19 vaccine. General study results and limits: A mostly white British donor set with more females was recruited, and clonal diversity was possibly underestimated. Seropositive AZD1222 recipients at baseline numbered only six or seven.

There are 13 residues in the CDR3. Germline lookup yields CDR1 SNHLY and CDR2 FYNNEI. The method was immunoSEQ multiplex PCR; TCRdb's version includes in-frame clones alone and lacks a portion of them. The table has 130,000 or so clones, 65% to 90% seen once. The source of this sequence is an adult who received the MenACWY meningococcal vaccine as a control. Sequences were derived from peripheral blood, sampled 28 days after the second dose of the MenACWY control vaccine. The rearrangement links TRBV2 to TRBJ1-3, with D tentatively TRBD1 (5 bases). CDR3 residues: CASSETAGSLPGF. Written as DNA, the CDR3 is TGTGCCAGCAGTGAAACGGCAGGGTCCCTCCCGGGTTTT.